Following are 6 T cell receptor beta chains from one sample sequenced in a study of graft-versus-host responses after intestinal transplantation (dated by TCRdb to 2020 to 2023). Preparation of the library involved the immunoSEQ multiplex PCR assay. What TCRdb holds here is the immuneACCESS table cut down to in-frame rearrangements. Part of the clones is not present; checked against another copy, under half of the missing clones reflect an unresolved V gene, and the others are unexplained. Recorded for this sample are about 39,000 clones; roughly 95% of them occurred a single time. The biggest ten clones account for about 0.22% of the sample. Per the publication, the time point label means: cells obtained before transplantation from donor or recipient. No antigen is known for these receptors. The specimen comprised unstimulated CD8+ T cells sorted from spleen or lymph node cells, sampled before transplant. Every receptor here comes from a human donor who was the organ donor for an intestinal transplant.

This chain joins TRBV6-5 and TRBJ2-3, with D possibly being TRBD2 (7 bases). The CDR3 sequence is 14 residues long. Germline V CDR1 and CDR2: MNHEY, SVGAGI. The V and J ends lost 2 bases and 6 bases respectively, with 12 bases between them. The CDR3 protein is CASSYAEGGDTQYF. For the CDR3, the DNA is TGTGCCAGCAGTTACGCGGAGGGGGGGGATACGCAGTATTTT.

The chain has TRBV6-6 and TRBJ2-1, with unresolved D. The V gene's germline CDR1 is MNHNY and CDR2 SVGAGI (reference sequence). V lost 1 base to trimming and J lost 4 bases, with 11 bases between them. The CDR3 runs 15 residues. CDR3 bases: TGTGCCAGCAGTTACTTGGGCGGATTATACAATGAGCAGTTCTTC. Its translation is CASSYLGGLYNEQFF.

V usage is TRBV27 and J usage is TRBJ1-2; 8 nucleotides align to TRBD1. V was clipped by 3 bases and J by 7 bases; unmatched bases: 4. In germline, CDR1 is MNHEY, CDR2 SMNVEV (reference sequence). The CDR3 length is 13 residues. This CDR3 reads CASSFQGASGYTF. CDR3 in DNA: TGTGCCAGCAGTTTCCAGGGGGCCAGTGGCTACACCTTC.

The chain is built from TRBV7-9 and TRBJ1-2; maybe TRBD1 (6 bases). The V end was cut by 1 base, the J end by 7 bases, with 10 bases between. CDR1 SEHNR and CDR2 FQNEAQ come from the germline V gene (reference sequence). The CDR3 is 13 amino acids. The CDR3 nucleotides read TGTGCCAGCAGCTTAGAAGGGGGGGTTGGCTACACCTTC. Amino acid sequence: CASSLEGGVGYTF.

This clone has a single count. The V call is TRBV6-5, the J call TRBJ2-5, with D uncertain. Germline-derived CDR1 and CDR2 are MNHEY and SVGAGI. With 6 bases removed from V and 0 bases from J, the gap between germline ends came to 11 bases. The CDR3 is 14 amino acids. CDR3 sequence: CASRDGLHQETQYF. CDR3 nucleotides: TGTGCCAGCAGGGACGGATTACACCAAGAGACCCAGTACTTC.

The CDR3 DNA reads TGTGCCAGCAGCTTAGGAGCTAGGCCCCATCAGCCCCAGCATTTT. Protein: CASSLGARPHQPQHF. The V and J genes are TRBV7-2 and TRBJ1-5; no firm D call. Germline CDR1 is SGHTA and CDR2 is FQGNSA. The CDR3 length is 15 residues. Deletions cut 1 base from V and 5 bases from J, with 12 bases between.